These 5 T cell receptor beta chains originate from one sample sequenced in a study of blood T cell repertoires in COVID-19. TCRdb keeps only in-frame clones here, not all; method: immunoSEQ multiplex PCR. The sample yields hundreds of thousands of clones, 86% seen once. Sequenced input: peripheral blood. These receptors were collected from a woman aged 25 to 39 with active or convalescent COVID-19.

The chain joins TRBV4-1 to TRBJ1-3, with D unresolved. CDR1 is MGHRA, CDR2 YSYEKL, per germline. CDR3 size: 18 residues. Deletions cut 1 base from V and 0 bases from J, with 16 bases between. As DNA, the CDR3 is TGCGCCAGCAGCCAAGCATATTTACTGACTCACTCTGGAAACACCATATATTTT. Translated: CASSQAYLLTHSGNTIYF.

The genes are TRBV6-1 and TRBJ1-2; 8 bases fit TRBD1. Germline values: CDR1 MNHNS, CDR2 SASEGT. Losses at the gene ends were 0 bases for V and 5 bases for J; bases not matched to a gene: 14. This CDR3 contains 18 residues. CDR3 loop: CASSEALPGGGSRYGYTF. CDR3 nucleotide sequence: TGTGCCAGCAGTGAAGCCCTTCCAGGGGGCGGGAGCCGGTATGGCTACACCTTC.

This clone has only one observation. The rearrangement links TRBV6-6 to TRBJ1-1; 7 bases fit TRBD1. This CDR3 region has 15 residues. Per the germline V gene, CDR1 is MNHNY and CDR2 is SVGAGI (reference sequence). V lost 6 bases and J lost 4; bases outside the gene matches: 11. The CDR3 DNA is TGTGCCAGCAGCCGCCAGGACAGGATTGCCACTGAAGCTTTCTTT. Protein product: CASSRQDRIATEAFF.

The CDR3 region is CASTARGGGRPNTGELFF. The CDR3 coding sequence is TGTGCCAGCACAGCTAGGGGTGGCGGGAGGCCGAACACCGGGGAGCTGTTTTTT. This chain links TRBV7-9 with TRBJ2-2, with 8 bases lining up with TRBD2. The CDR3 sequence is 18 residues long. Germline values: CDR1 SEHNR, CDR2 FQNEAQ (reference sequence). J was trimmed by 0 bases and V by 7 bases; bases with no gene match: 13.

The V gene is TRBV27, the J gene TRBJ2-7; TRBD1 agrees at 9 bases. Trimming removed 6 bases from V and 7 bases from J; junction bases left unmatched: 13. Germline CDR1 reads MNHEY; CDR2 reads SMNVEV (reference sequence). The CDR3 is 15 amino acids. The CDR3 DNA follows: TGTGCCAGCAGCCCCAGTAGACAGGGGGGGTTGGAGCAGTACTTC. This encodes CASSPSRQGGLEQYF.